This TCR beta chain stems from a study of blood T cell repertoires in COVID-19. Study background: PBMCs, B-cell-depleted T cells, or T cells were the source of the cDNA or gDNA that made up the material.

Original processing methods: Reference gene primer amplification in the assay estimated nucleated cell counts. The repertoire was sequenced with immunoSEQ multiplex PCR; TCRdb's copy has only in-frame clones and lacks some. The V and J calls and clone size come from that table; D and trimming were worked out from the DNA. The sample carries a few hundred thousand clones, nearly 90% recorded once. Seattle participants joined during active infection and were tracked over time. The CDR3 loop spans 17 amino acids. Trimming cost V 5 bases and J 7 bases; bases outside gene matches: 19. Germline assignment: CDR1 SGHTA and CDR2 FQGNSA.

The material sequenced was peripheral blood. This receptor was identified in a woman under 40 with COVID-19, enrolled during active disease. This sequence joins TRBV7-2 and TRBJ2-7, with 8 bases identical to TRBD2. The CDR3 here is CASSPSRSSGLRREQYF. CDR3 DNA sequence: TGTGCCAGCAGCCCCAGCCGGTCTAGCGGGCTAAGACGGGAGCAGTACTTC.